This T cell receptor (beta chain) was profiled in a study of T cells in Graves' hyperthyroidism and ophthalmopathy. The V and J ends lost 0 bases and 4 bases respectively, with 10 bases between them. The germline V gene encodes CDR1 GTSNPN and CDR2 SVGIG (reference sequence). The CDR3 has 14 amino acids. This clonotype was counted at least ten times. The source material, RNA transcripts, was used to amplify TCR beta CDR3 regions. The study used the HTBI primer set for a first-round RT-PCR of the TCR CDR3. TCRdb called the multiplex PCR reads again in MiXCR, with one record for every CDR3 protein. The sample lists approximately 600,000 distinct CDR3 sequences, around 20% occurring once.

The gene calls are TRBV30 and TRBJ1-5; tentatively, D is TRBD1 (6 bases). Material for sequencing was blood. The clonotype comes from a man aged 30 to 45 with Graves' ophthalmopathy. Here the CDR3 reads CAWSVGQINQPQHF. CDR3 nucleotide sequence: TGTGCCTGGAGTGTAGGACAGATAAATCAGCCCCAGCATTTT.